This TCR beta chain was sequenced in a study of OX40 agonist ivuxolimab in advanced cancers. In terms of the full investigation: The costimulatory receptor OX40 (CD134) was targeted by ivuxolimab, a fully human IgG2 agonistic monoclonal antibody. Of the 50 to 55 patients in dose escalation, about 20 had hepatocellular carcinoma, about 15 had melanoma, 9 had renal cell carcinoma and 9 had head and neck cancer. Intravenous ivuxolimab was administered to patients every 2 weeks at six dose levels: 0.01, 0.1, 0.3, 1.5, 3 and 10 mg/kg. Peripheral TCRbeta sequencing was intended to test whether TCR sequence diversity was altered and clonal T-cell expansion was caused by ivuxolimab. The dose-escalation cohort was about 83% male with a mean age of approximately 60 years, ranging from roughly 23 to 90. Three dose-escalation patients achieved partial responses, one with hepatocellular carcinoma and two with cutaneous melanoma. Patients were allowed to have had prior anti-PD-1, anti-PD-L1 or anti-CTLA-4 therapy, and approximately 43% of the dose-escalation patients had previously received checkpoint inhibitors. The paper covers the monotherapy dose-escalation part of the phase I ivuxolimab trial, which included N ≈ 52 patients. General conclusions and limits of the study: In partial responders in the 0.1-3.0 mg/kg groups, normalized peripheral clonal expansion was found to be among the lowest, especially among CD8+ T cells. After ivuxolimab, CD8+ T cells had more expanded clones than CD4+ T cells on average. The antigen specificity of the clonally expanded peripheral T cells was not determined. Low levels of normalized T-cell clonal expansion were also seen in some nonresponding patients. Clonal expansion of both CD4+ and CD8+ blood T cells was observed from baseline to week 6 at doses 0.1 to 3.0 mg/kg.

Trimming takes 6 bases off V and 12 bases off J; junction bases not matched to a gene: 17. Via the germline V gene (reference sequence), CDR1 is MNHEY and CDR2 SMNVEV. Including the terminal cysteine and phenylalanine, the CDR3 comprises 15 residues. Just CDR3 DNA is preserved here, 45 bases in frame from base 1. For sequencing of the TCRbeta CDR3 region, genomic DNA was extracted from the sorted cells. The immunoSEQ Assay was used for sequencing of TCRbeta CDR3 regions. TCRdb re-hosts the immuneACCESS table, in-frame sequences only. Its copies lack some clones; in the studies checked, an unresolved V gene accounts for under half of them, and the cause for the rest is not known. This sample has approximately 65,000 clones in its table, and roughly nine tenths of those were observed once. 3% to 4% of the sample is held by the ten biggest clonotypes. The trial excluded patients who had a history of autoimmune disease or were on systemic immunosuppression. Peripheral blood for TCR sequencing was collected from all dose cohorts at baseline, on cycle 4 day 1, and on cycle 7 day 1. Samples came from an open-label, multicenter, first-in-human phase I dose-escalation trial of ivuxolimab. Adults with locally advanced or metastatic head and neck squamous cell, hepatocellular, melanoma or renal cell carcinoma were enrolled in the trial. Before TCR sequencing, CD4+ T cells and CD8+ T cells from peripheral blood were sorted into separate populations.

This clone came up a few times. It lacks a known antigen. There are no base qualities to consult, and no much larger clone falls within one base. In this chain, TRBV27 is recombined with TRBJ2-1, and TRBD2 aligns with 7 junction nucleotides. This clonotype originated in an adult with an advanced solid tumor such as melanoma, head and neck, liver or kidney cancer. Here the sequenced sample was CD4+ or CD8+ T cells sorted from blood, taken in a trial of the OX40 agonist ivuxolimab. CDR3 region: CASRGGSSGTLGQFF. The nucleotide sequence is TGTGCCAGCAGGGGGGGGTCTAGCGGAACGCTGGGGCAGTTCTTC.